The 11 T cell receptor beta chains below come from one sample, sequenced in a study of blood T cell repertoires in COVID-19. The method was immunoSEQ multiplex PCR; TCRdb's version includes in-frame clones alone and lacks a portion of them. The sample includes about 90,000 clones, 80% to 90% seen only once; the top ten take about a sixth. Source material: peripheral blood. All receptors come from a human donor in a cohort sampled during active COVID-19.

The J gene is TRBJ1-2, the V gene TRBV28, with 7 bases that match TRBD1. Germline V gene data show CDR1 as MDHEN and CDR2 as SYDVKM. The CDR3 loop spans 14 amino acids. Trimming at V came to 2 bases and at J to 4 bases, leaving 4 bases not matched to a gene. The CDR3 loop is CASSLEGAPYGYTF. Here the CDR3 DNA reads TGTGCCAGCAGTTTAGAGGGGGCCCCCTATGGCTACACCTTC.

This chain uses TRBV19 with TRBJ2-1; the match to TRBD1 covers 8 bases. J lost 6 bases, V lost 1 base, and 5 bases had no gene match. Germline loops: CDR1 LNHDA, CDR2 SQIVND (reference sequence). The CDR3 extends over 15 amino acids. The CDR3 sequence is CASSIAGGSGNEQFF. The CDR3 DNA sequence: TGTGCCAGTAGTATAGCAGGGGGCAGCGGCAATGAGCAGTTCTTC. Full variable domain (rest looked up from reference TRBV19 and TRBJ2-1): DGGITQSPKYLFRKEGQNVTLSCEQNLNHDAMYWYRQDPGQGLRLIYYSQIVNDFQKGDIAEGYSVSREKKESFPLTVTSAQKNPTAFYLCASSIAGGSGNEQFFGPGTRLTVL.

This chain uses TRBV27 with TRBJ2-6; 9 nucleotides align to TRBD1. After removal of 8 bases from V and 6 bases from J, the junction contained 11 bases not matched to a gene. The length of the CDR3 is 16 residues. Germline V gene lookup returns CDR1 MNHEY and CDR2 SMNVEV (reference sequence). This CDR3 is CASRLGGQGEANVLTF. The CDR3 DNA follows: TGTGCCAGCCGGTTAGGGGGACAGGGTGAGGCCAACGTCCTGACTTTC. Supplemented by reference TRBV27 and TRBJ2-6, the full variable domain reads EAQVTQNPRYLITVTGKKLTVTCSQNMNHEYMSWYRQDPGLGLRQIYYSMNVEVTDKGDVPEGYKVSRKEKRNFPLILESPSPNQTSLYFCASRLGGQGEANVLTFGAGSRLTVL.

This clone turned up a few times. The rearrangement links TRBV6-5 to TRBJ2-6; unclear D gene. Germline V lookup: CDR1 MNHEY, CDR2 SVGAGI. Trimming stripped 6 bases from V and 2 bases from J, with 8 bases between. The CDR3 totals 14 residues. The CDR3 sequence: CASSPDPGANVLTF. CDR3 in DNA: TGTGCCAGCAGCCCAGATCCTGGGGCCAACGTCCTGACTTTC.

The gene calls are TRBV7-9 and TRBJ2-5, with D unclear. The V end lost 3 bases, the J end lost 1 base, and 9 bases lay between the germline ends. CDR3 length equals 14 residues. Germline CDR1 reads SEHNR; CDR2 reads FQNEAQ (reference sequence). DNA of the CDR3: TGTGCCAGCAGCTTGAGTTCCGCCCAAGAGACCCAGTACTTC. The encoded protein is CASSLSSAQETQYF.

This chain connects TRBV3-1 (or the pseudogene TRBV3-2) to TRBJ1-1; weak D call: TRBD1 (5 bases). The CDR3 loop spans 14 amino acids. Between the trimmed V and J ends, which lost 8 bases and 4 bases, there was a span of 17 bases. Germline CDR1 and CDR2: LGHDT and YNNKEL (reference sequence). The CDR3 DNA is TGTGCCAGCGCCACGTCAGGTAGGGGCACTGAAGCTTTCTTT. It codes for CASATSGRGTEAFF.

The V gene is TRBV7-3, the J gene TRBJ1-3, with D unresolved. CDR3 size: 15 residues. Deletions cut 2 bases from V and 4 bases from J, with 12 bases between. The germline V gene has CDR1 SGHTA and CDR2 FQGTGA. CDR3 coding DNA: TGTGCCAGCAGCTTATTACCTGAGGGCGGAAACACCATATATTTT. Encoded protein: CASSLLPEGGNTIYF.

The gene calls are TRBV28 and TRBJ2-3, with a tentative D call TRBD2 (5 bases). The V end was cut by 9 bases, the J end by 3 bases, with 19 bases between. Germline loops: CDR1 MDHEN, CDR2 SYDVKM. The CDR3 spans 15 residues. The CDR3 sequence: CASNQGRGRTDTQYF. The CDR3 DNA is TGTGCCAGTAATCAAGGCCGGGGAAGAACAGATACGCAGTATTTT. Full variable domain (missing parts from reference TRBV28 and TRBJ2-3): DVKVTQSSRYLVKRTGEKVFLECVQDMDHENMFWYRQDPGLGLRLIYFSYDVKMKEKGDIPEGYSVSREKKERFSLILESASTNQTSMYLCASNQGRGRTDTQYFGPGTRLTVL.

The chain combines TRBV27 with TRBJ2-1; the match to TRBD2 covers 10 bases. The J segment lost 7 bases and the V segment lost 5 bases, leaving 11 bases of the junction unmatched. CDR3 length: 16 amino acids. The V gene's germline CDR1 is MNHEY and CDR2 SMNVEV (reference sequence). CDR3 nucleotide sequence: TGTGCCAGCAGTCTCGGTAGTAGCGGGGGGCGTAATGAGCAGTTCTTC. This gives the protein CASSLGSSGGRNEQFF.

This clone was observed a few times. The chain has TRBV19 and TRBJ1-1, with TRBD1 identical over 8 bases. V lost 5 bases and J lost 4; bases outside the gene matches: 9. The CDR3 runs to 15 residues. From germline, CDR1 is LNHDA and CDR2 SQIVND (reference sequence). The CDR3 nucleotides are TGTGCCAGTAGTCCTCGGACAGGGATTTCCACTGAAGCTTTCTTT. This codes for CASSPRTGISTEAFF.

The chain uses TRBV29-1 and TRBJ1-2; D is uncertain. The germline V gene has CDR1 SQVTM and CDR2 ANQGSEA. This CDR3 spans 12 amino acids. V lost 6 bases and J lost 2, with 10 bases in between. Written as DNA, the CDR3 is TGCAGCGTGGGTGGAGGGAACTATGGCTACACCTTC. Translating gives CSVGGGNYGYTF.